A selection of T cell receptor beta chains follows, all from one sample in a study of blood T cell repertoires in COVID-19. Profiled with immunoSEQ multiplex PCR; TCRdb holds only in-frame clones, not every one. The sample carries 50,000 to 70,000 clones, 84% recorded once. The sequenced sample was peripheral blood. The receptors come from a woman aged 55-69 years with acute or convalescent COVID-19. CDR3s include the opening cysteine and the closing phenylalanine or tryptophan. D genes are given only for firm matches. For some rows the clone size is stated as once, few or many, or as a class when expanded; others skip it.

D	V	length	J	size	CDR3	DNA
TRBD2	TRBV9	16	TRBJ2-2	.	CASSVAAGGNTGELFF	TGTGCCAGCAGCGTAGCAGCGGGGGGGAACACCGGGGAGCTGTTTTTT
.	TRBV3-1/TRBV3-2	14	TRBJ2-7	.	CASSQGFRSYEQYF	TGTGCCAGCAGCCAAGGATTCAGGTCCTACGAGCAGTACTTC
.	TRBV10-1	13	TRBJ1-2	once	CAPKGEGVYGYTF	TGCGCCCCCAAGGGGGAAGGGGTCTATGGCTACACCTTC
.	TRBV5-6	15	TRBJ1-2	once	CASSWTAGENYGYTF	TGTGCCAGCAGCTGGACGGCAGGGGAAAACTATGGCTACACCTTC
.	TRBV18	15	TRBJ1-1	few	CASSPRGGPGTEAFF	TGTGCCAGCTCACCACGCGGGGGCCCGGGCACTGAAGCTTTCTTT
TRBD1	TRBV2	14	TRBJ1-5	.	CASRETGGGTPQHF	TGTGCCAGCAGAGAAACAGGGGGTGGGACGCCCCAGCATTTT
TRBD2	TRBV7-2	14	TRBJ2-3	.	CASSPGGNTDTQYF	TGTGCCAGCAGCCCCGGGGGGAACACAGATACGCAGTATTTT
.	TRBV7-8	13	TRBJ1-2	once	CASSHRTRSDYTF	TGTGCCAGCAGCCATCGGACAAGGAGTGACTACACCTTC
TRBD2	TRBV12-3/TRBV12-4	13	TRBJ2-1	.	CASSASKASGELF	TGTGCCAGCAGTGCCAGCAAAGCTAGCGGGGAGCTCTTC
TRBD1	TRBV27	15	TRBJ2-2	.	CASGTGVGSTGELFF	TGTGCCAGCGGTACAGGGGTCGGTAGCACCGGGGAGCTGTTTTTT
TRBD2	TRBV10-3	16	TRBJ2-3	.	CATEAGGTGSADTQYF	TGTGCCACGGAAGCGGGGGGGACAGGTAGCGCAGATACGCAGTATTTT
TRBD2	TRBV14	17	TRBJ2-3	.	CASSQVRWVGGYDTQYF	TGTGCCAGCAGCCAAGTCCGTTGGGTCGGGGGGTATGACACGCAGTATTTT
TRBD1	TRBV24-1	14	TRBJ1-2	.	CATSEAGGNYGYTF	TGTGCCACCAGTGAGGCAGGGGGCAACTATGGCTACACCTTC
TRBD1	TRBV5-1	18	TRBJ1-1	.	CASSSLLGQGVLNTEAFF	TGCGCCAGCAGCTCTCTCCTGGGACAGGGGGTGTTGAACACTGAAGCTTTCTTT
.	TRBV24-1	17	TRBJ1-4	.	CATSETHIRATNEKLFF	TGTGCCACCAGTGAAACCCACATTCGTGCAACTAATGAAAAACTGTTTTTT
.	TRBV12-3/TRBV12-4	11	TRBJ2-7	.	CASSLSSEQYF	TGTGCCAGCAGTTTGAGTAGCGAGCAGTACTTC
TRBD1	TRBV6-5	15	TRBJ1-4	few	CASSSWDRTNEKLFF	TGTGCCAGCAGCTCATGGGACAGAACTAATGAAAAACTGTTTTTT
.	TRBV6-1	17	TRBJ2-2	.	CASSEGGRIGEHRGLFF	TGTGCCAGCAGTGAAGGCGGCAGGATCGGGGAACACCGGGGGCTGTTTTTT
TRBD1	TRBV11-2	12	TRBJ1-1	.	CASSPRTGEAFF	TGTGCCAGCAGCCCAAGGACAGGTGAAGCTTTCTTT
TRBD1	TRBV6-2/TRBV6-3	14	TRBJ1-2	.	CASSHRGELYGYTF	TGTGCCAGCAGTCACAGGGGAGAACTATATGGCTACACCTTC
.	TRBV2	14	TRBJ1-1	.	CASSAGRPDTEAFF	TGTGCCAGCAGTGCAGGGCGTCCGGACACTGAAGCTTTCTTT
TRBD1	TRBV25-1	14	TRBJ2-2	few	CASSGTGDTGELFF	TGTGCCAGCAGCGGGACAGGGGACACCGGGGAGCTGTTTTTT
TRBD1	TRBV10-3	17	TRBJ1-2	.	CAISGGQGLGANYGYTF	TGTGCCATCAGTGGGGGACAGGGGCTCGGGGCTAACTATGGCTACACCTTC